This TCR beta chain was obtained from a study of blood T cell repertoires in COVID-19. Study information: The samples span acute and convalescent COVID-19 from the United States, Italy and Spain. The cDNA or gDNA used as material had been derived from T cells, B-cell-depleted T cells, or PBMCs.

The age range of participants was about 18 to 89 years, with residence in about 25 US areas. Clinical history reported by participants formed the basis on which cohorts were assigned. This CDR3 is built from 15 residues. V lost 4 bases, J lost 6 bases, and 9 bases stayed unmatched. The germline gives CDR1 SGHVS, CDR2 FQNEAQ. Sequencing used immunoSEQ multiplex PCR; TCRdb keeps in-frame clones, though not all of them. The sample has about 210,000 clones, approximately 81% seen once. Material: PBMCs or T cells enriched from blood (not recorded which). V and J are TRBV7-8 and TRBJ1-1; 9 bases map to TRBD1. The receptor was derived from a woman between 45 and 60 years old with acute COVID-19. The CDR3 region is CASSSRTGVLSEAFF. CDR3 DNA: TGTGCCAGCAGCTCCAGGACAGGGGTTTTATCTGAAGCTTTCTTT. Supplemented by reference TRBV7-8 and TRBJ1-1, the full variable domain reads GAGVSQSPRYKVAKRGQDVALRCDPISGHVSLFWYQQALGQGPEFLTYFQNEAQLDKSGLPSDRFFAERPEGSVSTLKIQRTQQEDSAVYLCASSSRTGVLSEAFFGQGTRLTVV.